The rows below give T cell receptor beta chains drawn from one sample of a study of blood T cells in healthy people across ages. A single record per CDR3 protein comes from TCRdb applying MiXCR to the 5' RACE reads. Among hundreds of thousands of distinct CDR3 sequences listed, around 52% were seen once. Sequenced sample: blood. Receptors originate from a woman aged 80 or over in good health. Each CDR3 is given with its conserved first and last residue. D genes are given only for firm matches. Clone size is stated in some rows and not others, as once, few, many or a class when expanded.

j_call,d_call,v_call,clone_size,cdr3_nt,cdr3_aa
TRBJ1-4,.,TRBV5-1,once,TGCGCCAGCTGCCGGGGTACCGGTGAAAAACTGTTTTTT,CASCRGTGEKLFF
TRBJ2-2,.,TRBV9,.,TGTGCCAGCAGCGAGCAGGGTTCCGGGGAGCTGTTTTTT,CASSEQGSGELFF
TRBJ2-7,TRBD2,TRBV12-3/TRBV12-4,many,TGTGCCAGCAGATCCGGGACTAGCAGCGACGAGCAGTACTTC,CASRSGTSSDEQYF
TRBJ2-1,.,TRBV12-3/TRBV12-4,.,TGTGCCAGCACCTTTGCTGGGAGCTCCTACAATGAGCAGTTCTTC,CASTFAGSSYNEQFF
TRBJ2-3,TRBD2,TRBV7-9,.,TGTGCCAGCAGGGAGAGCGGGAGCCCCCTCCATACGCAGTATTTT,CASRESGSPLHTQYF
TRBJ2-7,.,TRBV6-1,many,TGTGCCAGCAGTGAGATCGGGGTCTCCTACGAGCAGTACTTC,CASSEIGVSYEQYF
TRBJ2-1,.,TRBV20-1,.,TGCAGTGCTACCGGGGGTCGACTTTCCTACAATGAGCAGTTCTTC,CSATGGRLSYNEQFF
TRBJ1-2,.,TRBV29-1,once,TGCAGCGTTCAGGATATGGTGAATGGCTACACCTTC,CSVQDMVNGYTF
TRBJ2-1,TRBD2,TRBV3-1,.,TGTGCCAGCAGCCACCGGGAGGGCTCGCAGTTCTTC,CASSHREGSQFF
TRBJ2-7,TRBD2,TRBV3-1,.,TGTGCCAGCAGCCAAGGTACTAGCGGGAACTACGAGCAGTACTTC,CASSQGTSGNYEQYF
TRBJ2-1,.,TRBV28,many,TGTGCCAGCAGTACCTTCCCGAGAAATGAGCAGTTCTTC,CASSTFPRNEQFF
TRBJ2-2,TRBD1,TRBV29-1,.,TGCAGCGTTGAGTGGGAACAGGGGGCCACCGGGGGGCTGTTTTTT,CSVEWEQGATGGLFF
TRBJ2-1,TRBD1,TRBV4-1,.,TGCGCCAGCAGCCAAGGACAGGGGGGTGGGTACAATGAGCAGTTCTTC,CASSQGQGGGYNEQFF
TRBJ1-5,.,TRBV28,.,TGTGCCAGCAGTCTCCCAGGGGACAATCAGCCCCAGCATTTT,CASSLPGDNQPQHF
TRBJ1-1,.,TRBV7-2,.,TGTGCCAGCAGCATGCTCCGGGACGGCACCCCAGAAGCTTTCTTT,CASSMLRDGTPEAFF
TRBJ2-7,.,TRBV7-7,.,TGTGCCAGCAGCTTAGCGGCCAGCTCCTACAATGAGCAGTACTTC,CASSLAASSYNEQYF